This TCR beta chain was recorded in a study of early T cells in non-severe SARS-CoV-2 infection. Looking at the study overall: Bulk RNA taken from unsorted whole blood was sequenced, leaving chains unpaired.

Each CDR3 protein gets one entry after TCRdb re-called the 5' RACE reads with MiXCR. The sample holds approximately 120,000 distinct CDR3 sequences, more than 12% seen once. CDR3 length equals 16 residues. Germline V CDR1 and CDR2: SGHVS, FQNEAQ. Trimming shortened V by 5 bases and J by 1 base, and 17 bases separated the two germline ends. Sequenced: whole blood. The sequence came from an adult who was a healthcare worker with PCR-confirmed SARS-CoV-2 infection or an uninfected control (not recorded which). The chain combines TRBV7-8 with TRBJ2-5, with a tentative D call TRBD1 (6 bases). The CDR3 region has the DNA TGTGCCAGCAGCCCACCCGGGACATTTATCCAAGAGACCCAGTACTTC. Its protein product is CASSPPGTFIQETQYF.